This T cell receptor (beta chain) stems from a study of blood T cell repertoires in COVID-19. Only in-frame clones appear in the TCRdb table, and some are missing; sequencing was by immunoSEQ multiplex PCR. Of 200,000 to 300,000 clones listed, 75% to 95% are singletons. V lost 1 base, J lost 5 bases, and 8 bases stayed unmatched. In germline, CDR1 is GTSNPN, CDR2 SVGIG (reference sequence). There are 15 residues in the CDR3. The receptor was isolated from a person under 35 with COVID-19, enrolled during active disease. The chain has TRBV30 and TRBJ2-5; 9 bases are a match to TRBD1. Specimen: peripheral blood. The CDR3 protein is CAWSGMDRGRETQYF. The CDR3 nucleotides are TGTGCCTGGAGTGGGATGGACAGGGGAAGGGAGACCCAGTACTTC.